Shown below are 12 T cell receptor beta chains from a single sample sequenced in a study of STAT5B mutations in CD4+ large granular lymphocyte leukemia. Using immunoSEQ multiplex PCR, the repertoire was profiled, and TCRdb retains in-frame clones only, with some absent. The data contain roughly 30,000 clones, roughly three quarters of them singletons. Sequencing input: CD4+ T cells from blood buffy coats. The receptors here all came from a human donor in good health.

V and J are TRBV14 and TRBJ2-5; D is possibly TRBD2 (5 bases). Trimming pared 5 bases from V and 8 bases from J, leaving 15 bases between. CDR1 and CDR2 (germline): SGHDN, FVKESK. The CDR3 spans 13 residues. CDR3 sequence: CASSIQRMGTQYF. For the CDR3, the DNA is TGTGCCAGCAGCATACAGCGGATGGGAACCCAGTACTTC.

The chain uses TRBV9 and TRBJ1-2; D may be TRBD1 (5 bases). This CDR3 has 14 amino acids. Germline assignment: CDR1 SGDLS and CDR2 YYNGEE. The V and J ends lost 4 bases and 2 bases respectively, with 12 bases between them. In nucleotides, the CDR3 is TGTGCCAGCAGCACTCGGGACTCCAACTATGGCTACACCTTC. Protein product: CASSTRDSNYGYTF.

The CDR3 region has the DNA TGTGCCAGCACCCCCCGGCGAGGTTCTGGGGCCAACGTCCTGACTTTC. This encodes CASTPRRGSGANVLTF. This chain connects TRBV9 to TRBJ2-6; D gene unclear. V was clipped by 6 bases and J by 1 base, with 14 bases between them. Germline CDR1 and CDR2: SGDLS and YYNGEE. The CDR3 covers 16 residues.

J is TRBJ1-5 and V is TRBV19, with D maybe TRBD1 (5 bases). The germline V and J ends were trimmed by 5 bases and 5 bases, with 16 bases remaining between them. The CDR3 is 15 residues long. Germline CDR1 reads LNHDA; CDR2 reads SQIVND (reference sequence). CDR3 protein: CASSLRGGGDQPQHF. The DNA for the CDR3 is TGTGCCAGTAGTCTCCGTGGTGGAGGGGATCAGCCCCAGCATTTT.

The V gene is TRBV14, the J gene TRBJ1-3; D call uncertain. Germline V gene sequence: CDR1 SGHDN, CDR2 FVKESK. V shed 6 bases and J shed 0 bases, with 15 bases lying between them. This CDR3 region has 16 residues. The CDR3 DNA reads TGTGCCAGCAGGCCCAGAGGCAGTCTCTCTGGAAACACCATATATTTT. Encoded protein: CASRPRGSLSGNTIYF.

This clone has just a few counts. The chain recombines TRBV9 with TRBJ2-7, with 10 bases that match TRBD2. The CDR3 extends over 15 amino acids. V lost 3 bases to trimming and J lost 7 bases; unmatched junction nucleotides: 10. The germline CDR1 and CDR2 sequences are SGDLS and YYNGEE. The CDR3 loop reads CASSAYSGGAGEQYF. DNA for the CDR3: TGTGCCAGCAGCGCCTACAGCGGGGGGGCCGGGGAGCAGTACTTC. The whole variable domain, filled in from reference TRBV9 and TRBJ2-7, reads DSGVTQTPKHLITATGQRVTLRCSPRSGDLSVYWYQQSLDQGLQFLIQYYNGEERAKGNILERFSAQQFPDLHSELNLSSLELGDSALYFCASSAYSGGAGEQYFGPGTRLTVT.

The chain links TRBV7-9 to TRBJ1-2; D gene uncertain. Germline CDR1 is SEHNR and CDR2 is FQNEAQ (reference sequence). Between the trimmed V and J ends, which lost 3 bases and 4 bases, there was a span of 9 bases. The CDR3 extends over 13 amino acids. This CDR3 reads CASSFQGSYGYTF. CDR3 nucleotides: TGTGCCAGCAGCTTCCAAGGGTCCTATGGCTACACCTTC. The whole variable domain, remainder taken from reference TRBV7-9 and TRBJ1-2, is DTGVSQNPRHKITKRGQNVTFRCDPISEHNRLYWYRQTLGQGPEFLTYFQNEAQLEKSRLLSDRFSAERPKGSFSTLEIQRTEQGDSAMYLCASSFQGSYGYTFGSGTRLTVV.

This chain links TRBV2 with TRBJ2-1; D unresolved. This CDR3 spans 11 amino acids. The V gene's germline CDR1 is SNHLY and CDR2 FYNNEI. V shed 6 bases and J shed 10 bases, with 10 bases lying between them. The CDR3 sequence is CASSPAREQFF. In nucleotides, the CDR3 is TGTGCCAGCAGCCCCGCAAGGGAGCAGTTCTTC.

V usage is TRBV6-6 and J usage is TRBJ2-7; D is perhaps TRBD1 (6 bases). V was shortened by 5 bases and J by 5 bases, with 16 bases between the two germline ends. The CDR3 spans 14 residues. Germline V gene data show CDR1 as MNHNY and CDR2 as SVGAGI (reference sequence). CDR3 loop: CASSDRAGVNEQYF. DNA of the CDR3: TGTGCCAGCAGTGACCGGGCAGGGGTGAACGAGCAGTACTTC.

The chain links TRBV7-8 to TRBJ1-4; no firm D call. Trimming shortened V by 6 bases and J by 7 bases, and 15 bases separated the two germline ends. This CDR3 is 14 amino acids long. The germline V gene encodes CDR1 SGHVS and CDR2 FQNEAQ. Here the CDR3 reads CASSPGQLPEKLFF. The CDR3 nucleotides are TGTGCCAGCAGTCCCGGGCAGCTCCCTGAAAAACTGTTTTTT.

The chain uses TRBV7-2 and TRBJ2-1, with TRBD1 matching 7 bases. Germline assignment: CDR1 SGHTA and CDR2 FQGNSA. V lost 2 bases to trimming and J lost 9 bases; unmatched junction nucleotides: 10. The CDR3 has 15 residues. Here the CDR3 reads CASSLLGQRGIEQFF. The CDR3 bases are TGTGCCAGCAGCTTACTGGGACAGCGAGGGATTGAGCAGTTCTTC.

This clone was observed a few times. The chain joins TRBV7-9 to TRBJ1-4; D call uncertain. The CDR3 length is 14 residues. Germline loops: CDR1 SEHNR, CDR2 FQNEAQ (reference sequence). Trimming left V 5 bases short and J 5 bases short, with 12 bases between. As DNA, the CDR3 is TGTGCCAGCAGCCAATTGACGGGGAATGAAAAACTGTTTTTT. Translated: CASSQLTGNEKLFF.